The 10 T cell receptor beta chains below come from one sample, sequenced in a study of CD4 T cells in relation to SARS-CoV-2 and coronaviruses. Measured with immunoSEQ multiplex PCR; TCRdb has only the in-frame clones, and not every one. The table lists around 15,000 clones, roughly four fifths of them singletons, with approximately 39% in the top ten. Before the COVID-19 pandemic, during about 2010-2018, CD4+ T cells were taken from unexposed donors. After less than 11 days of culture, CD4+ T cells were isolated. No antigen is known for these receptors. Sequencing was performed on CD4+ T cells from PBMCs, cultured in vitro. These receptors originate from a human donor in good health.

The CDR3 is CASRGLADKTYEQYF. DNA of the CDR3: TGTGCCAGCAGGGGACTAGCGGACAAGACCTACGAGCAGTACTTC. The gene calls are TRBV2 and TRBJ2-7, with TRBD2 identical over 11 bases. V trimming: 6 bases; J trimming: 2 bases; junction bases outside the gene matches: 6. The CDR3 consists of 15 residues. Germline CDR1 SNHLY, CDR2 FYNNEI.

V and J are TRBV29-1 and TRBJ1-6; D not resolved. Trimming took 5 bases from V and 8 from J, leaving 13 bases between them. The CDR3 length is 13 residues. Per germline, CDR1 SQVTM and CDR2 ANQGSEA. The CDR3 DNA sequence: TGCAGCGTTTCAGAGACTTTGGATTCACCCCTCCACTTT. It translates to CSVSETLDSPLHF.

This clone has more than one count but fewer than ten. The genes are TRBV5-1 and TRBJ1-1; D is perhaps TRBD1 (6 bases). Per germline, CDR1 SGHRS and CDR2 YFSETQ. This CDR3 spans 14 amino acids. Trimming pared 0 bases from V and 3 bases from J, leaving 9 bases between. Here the CDR3 DNA reads TGCGCCAGCAGCTTGGCGGGGGGGCACACTGAAGCTTTCTTT. Residues: CASSLAGGHTEAFF. Supplemented by reference TRBV5-1 and TRBJ1-1, the full variable domain reads KAGVTQTPRYLIKTRGQQVTLSCSPISGHRSVSWYQQTPGQGLQFLFEYFSETQRNKGNFPGRFSGRQFSNSRSEMNVSTLELGDSALYLCASSLAGGHTEAFFGQGTRLTVV.

This clone was seen once. The gene calls are TRBV28 and TRBJ2-1; 10 bases line up with TRBD2. V shed 5 bases, J shed 4 bases, and the junction held 8 bases outside the gene matches. The germline CDR1 and CDR2 sequences are MDHEN and SYDVKM. This CDR3 is built from 16 residues. The CDR3 protein is CASSPPVSGGYNEQFF. Written as DNA, the CDR3 is TGTGCCAGCAGTCCCCCAGTTAGCGGGGGGTACAATGAGCAGTTCTTC.

V is TRBV19 and J is TRBJ1-1; D call uncertain. This CDR3 spans 13 amino acids. Germline V gives CDR1 LNHDA, CDR2 SQIVND (reference sequence). The ends were cut back, 5 bases at V and 1 base at J, with 8 bases in the middle. Here the CDR3 DNA reads TGTGCCAGTAGTTCAGGCCAGAACACTGAAGCTTTCTTT. It codes for CASSSGQNTEAFF.

This clone was recorded only once. CDR3 sequence reads: CASSQDLARGQYF. The CDR3 DNA reads as TGTGCCAGCAGCCAAGATCTAGCCCGCGGGCAGTACTTC. V gene TRBV3-1 (or the pseudogene TRBV3-2) combines with J gene TRBJ2-7; D is possibly TRBD2 (5 bases). This CDR3 contains 13 residues. With 0 bases removed from V and 9 bases from J, the gap between germline ends came to 12 bases. The germline V gene encodes CDR1 LGHDT and CDR2 YNNKEL (reference sequence).

The chain carries TRBV30 and TRBJ1-1; TRBD1 might be the D (5 bases). This CDR3 has 14 residues. Trimming removed 3 bases from V and 2 bases from J, with 13 bases in between. CDR1 and CDR2 from the germline V gene are GTSNPN and SVGIG (reference sequence). The CDR3 sequence is CAWRWGRSNTEAFF. The CDR3 nucleotides read TGTGCCTGGAGATGGGGCCGGTCAAACACTGAAGCTTTCTTT.

CDR3 bases: TGTGCCAGCAGTTCCACGGCAAATCAGCCCCAGCATTTT. It specifies CASSSTANQPQHF. The rearrangement joins TRBV6-5 to TRBJ1-5; D is ambiguous. The V end lost 4 bases, the J end lost 4 bases, and 8 bases lay between the germline ends. Per the germline V gene, CDR1 is MNHEY and CDR2 is SVGAGI. The CDR3 extends over 13 amino acids.

This sequence joins TRBV5-5 and TRBJ1-4; no reliable D call. The V end lost 4 bases, the J end lost 3 bases, and 13 bases lay between the germline ends. The CDR3 totals 15 residues. In germline, CDR1 is SGHKS, CDR2 YYEKEE (reference sequence). The CDR3 sequence is CASSPGPGSNEKLFF. The CDR3 nucleotides are TGTGCCAGCAGCCCTGGACCGGGCTCTAATGAAAAACTGTTTTTT.

This chain connects TRBV29-1 to TRBJ2-7, with D unresolved. V lost 2 bases and J 0 bases, leaving 8 bases between the germline ends. Germline V gene lookup returns CDR1 SQVTM and CDR2 ANQGSEA. The CDR3 consists of 13 residues. In DNA, the CDR3 is TGCAGCGTTGAACGGGCAGGCTCCTACGAGCAGTACTTC. It specifies CSVERAGSYEQYF.